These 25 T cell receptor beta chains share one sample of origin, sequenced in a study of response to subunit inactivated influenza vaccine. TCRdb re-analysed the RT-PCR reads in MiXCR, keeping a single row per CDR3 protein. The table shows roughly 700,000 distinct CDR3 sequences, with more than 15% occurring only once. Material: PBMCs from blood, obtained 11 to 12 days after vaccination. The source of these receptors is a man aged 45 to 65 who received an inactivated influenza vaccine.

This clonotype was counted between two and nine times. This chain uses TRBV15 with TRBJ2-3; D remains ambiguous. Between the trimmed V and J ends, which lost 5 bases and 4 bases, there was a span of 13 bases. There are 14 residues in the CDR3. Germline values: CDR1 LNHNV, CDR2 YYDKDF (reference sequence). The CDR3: CATSGSAWADTQYF. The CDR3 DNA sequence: TGTGCCACCAGCGGAAGCGCCTGGGCAGATACGCAGTATTTT.

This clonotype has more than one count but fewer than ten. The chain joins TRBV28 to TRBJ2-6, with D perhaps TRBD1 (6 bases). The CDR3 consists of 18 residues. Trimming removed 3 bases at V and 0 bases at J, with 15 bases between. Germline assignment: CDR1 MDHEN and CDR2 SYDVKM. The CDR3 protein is CASSLIGLGASGANVLTF. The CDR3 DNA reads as TGTGCCAGCAGTTTGATTGGCTTGGGGGCCTCTGGGGCCAACGTCCTGACTTTC.

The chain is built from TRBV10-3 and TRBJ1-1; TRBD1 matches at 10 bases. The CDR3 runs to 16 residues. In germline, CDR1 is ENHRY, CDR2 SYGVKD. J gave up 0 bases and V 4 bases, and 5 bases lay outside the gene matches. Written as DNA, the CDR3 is TGTGCCATCAGTGGGGGACAGGGGAACATGAACACTGAAGCTTTCTTT. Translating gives CAISGGQGNMNTEAFF.

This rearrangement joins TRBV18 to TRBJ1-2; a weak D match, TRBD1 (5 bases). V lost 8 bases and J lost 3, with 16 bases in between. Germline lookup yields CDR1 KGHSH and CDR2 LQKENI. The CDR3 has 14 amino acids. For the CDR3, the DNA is TGTGCCAGCACCCTCACGTCGACAGACTATGGCTACACCTTC. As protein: CASTLTSTDYGYTF.

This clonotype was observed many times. CDR3 protein: CASSPDQGEKLFF. The DNA of the CDR3 is TGCGCCAGCAGCCCCGATCAGGGTGAAAAACTGTTTTTT. V usage is TRBV5-1 and J usage is TRBJ1-4; tentatively, D is TRBD1 (5 bases). This CDR3 region has 13 residues. Germline lookup yields CDR1 SGHRS and CDR2 YFSETQ. Trimming removed 4 bases from V and 7 bases from J, with 11 bases in between.

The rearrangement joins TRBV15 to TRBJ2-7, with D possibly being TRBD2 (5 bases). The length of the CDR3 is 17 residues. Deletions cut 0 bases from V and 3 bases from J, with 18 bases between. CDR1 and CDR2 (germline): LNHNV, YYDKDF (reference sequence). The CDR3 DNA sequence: TGTGCCACCAGCAGAGATTTTTACGCCCAGCGGCACTACGAGCAGTACTTC. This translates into CATSRDFYAQRHYEQYF.

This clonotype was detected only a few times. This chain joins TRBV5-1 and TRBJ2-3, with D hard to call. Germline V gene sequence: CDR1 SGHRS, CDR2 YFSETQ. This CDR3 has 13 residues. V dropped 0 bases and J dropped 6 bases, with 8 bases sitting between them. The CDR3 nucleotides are TGCGCCAGCAGCTTGGTATGGGGTGATACGCAGTATTTT. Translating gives CASSLVWGDTQYF.

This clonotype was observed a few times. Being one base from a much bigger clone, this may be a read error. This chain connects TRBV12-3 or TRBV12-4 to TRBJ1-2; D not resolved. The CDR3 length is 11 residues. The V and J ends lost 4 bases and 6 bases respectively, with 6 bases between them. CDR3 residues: CASSYGHGYTF. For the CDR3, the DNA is TGTGCCAGCAGTTACGGACATGGCTACACCTTC.

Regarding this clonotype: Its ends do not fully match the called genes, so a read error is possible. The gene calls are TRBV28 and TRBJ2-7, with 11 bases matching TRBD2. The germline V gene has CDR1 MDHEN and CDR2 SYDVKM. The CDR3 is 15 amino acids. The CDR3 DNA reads TGTGCCACCAGTCAACTAGCGGGGGCCTCCTACGAGCAGTACTTC. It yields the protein CATSQLAGASYEQYF. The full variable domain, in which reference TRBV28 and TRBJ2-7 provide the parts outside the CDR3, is DVKVTQSSRYLVKRTGEKVFLECVQDMDHENMFWYRQDPGLGLRLIYFSYDVKMKEKGDIPEGYSVSREKKERFSLILESASTNQTSMYLCATSQLAGASYEQYFGPGTRLTVT.

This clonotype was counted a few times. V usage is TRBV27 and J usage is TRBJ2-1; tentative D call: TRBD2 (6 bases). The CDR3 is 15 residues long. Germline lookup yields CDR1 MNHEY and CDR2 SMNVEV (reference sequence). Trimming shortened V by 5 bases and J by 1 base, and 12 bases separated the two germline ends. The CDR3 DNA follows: TGTGCCAGCAGTAGGGGACTGCCTTCCTACAATGAGCAGTTCTTC. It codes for CASSRGLPSYNEQFF.

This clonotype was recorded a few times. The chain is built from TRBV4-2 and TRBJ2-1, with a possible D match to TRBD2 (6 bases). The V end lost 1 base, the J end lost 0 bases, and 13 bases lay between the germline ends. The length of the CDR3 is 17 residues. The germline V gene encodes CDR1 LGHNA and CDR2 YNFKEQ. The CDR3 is CASSQGRGGSSYNEQFF. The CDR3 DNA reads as TGTGCCAGCAGCCAAGGGCGTGGGGGGAGCTCCTACAATGAGCAGTTCTTC.

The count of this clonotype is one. The CDR3 loop is CASSHGPGQGWLDEQYF. Here the CDR3 DNA reads TGCGCCAGCAGTCACGGTCCGGGACAGGGTTGGCTCGACGAGCAGTACTTC. V usage is TRBV5-1 and J usage is TRBJ2-7; 9 bases align to TRBD1. Trimming at V came to 5 bases and at J to 5 bases, leaving 17 bases not matched to a gene. Germline V gene sequence: CDR1 SGHRS, CDR2 YFSETQ. CDR3 length: 17 residues.

This CDR3 is CASSIEGHPSYNEQFF. Here the CDR3 DNA reads TGTGCCAGTAGTATAGAGGGCCACCCCTCCTACAATGAGCAGTTCTTC. This sequence joins TRBV19 and TRBJ2-1; D remains unclear. Trimming left V 0 bases short and J 0 bases short, with 9 bases between. Germline V lookup: CDR1 LNHDA, CDR2 SQIVND (reference sequence). This CDR3 is 16 amino acids long.

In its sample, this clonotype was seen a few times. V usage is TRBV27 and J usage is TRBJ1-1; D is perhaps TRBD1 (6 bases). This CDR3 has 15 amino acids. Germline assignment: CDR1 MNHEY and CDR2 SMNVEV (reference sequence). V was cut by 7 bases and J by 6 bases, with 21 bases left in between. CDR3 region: CASTPLGGVNAEAFF. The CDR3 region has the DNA TGTGCCAGCACCCCCCTCGGGGGCGTTAACGCTGAAGCTTTCTTT.

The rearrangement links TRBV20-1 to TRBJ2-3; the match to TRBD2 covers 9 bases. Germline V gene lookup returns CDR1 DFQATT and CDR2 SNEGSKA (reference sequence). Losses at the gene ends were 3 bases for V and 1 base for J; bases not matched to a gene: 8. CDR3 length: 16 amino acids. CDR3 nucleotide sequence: TGCAGTGCTAGCCCCGCCAGCGGGGGGCGCACAGATACGCAGTATTTT. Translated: CSASPASGGRTDTQYF.

The CDR3 loop is CASSVESMNTEAFF. CDR3 in DNA: TGTGCCAGCAGCGTCGAGAGCATGAACACTGAAGCTTTCTTT. The chain has TRBV9 and TRBJ1-1; D gene ambiguous. This CDR3 spans 14 amino acids. The V and J ends lost 2 bases and 0 bases respectively, with 8 bases between them. CDR1 SGDLS and CDR2 YYNGEE come from the germline V gene.

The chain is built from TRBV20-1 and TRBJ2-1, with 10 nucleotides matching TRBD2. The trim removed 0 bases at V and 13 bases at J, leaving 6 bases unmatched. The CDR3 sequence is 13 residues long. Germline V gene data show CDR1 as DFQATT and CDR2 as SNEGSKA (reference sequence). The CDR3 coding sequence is TGCAGTGCTAGAGATCCTAGCGGGAGTTCACAGTTCTTC. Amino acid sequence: CSARDPSGSSQFF.

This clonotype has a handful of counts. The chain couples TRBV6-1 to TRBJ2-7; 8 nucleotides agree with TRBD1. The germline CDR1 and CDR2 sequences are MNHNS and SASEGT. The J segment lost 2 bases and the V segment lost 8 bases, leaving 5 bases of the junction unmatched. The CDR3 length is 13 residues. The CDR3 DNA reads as TGTGCCAGCGGCAGGGGGCCTACCTACGAGCAGTACTTC. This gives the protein CASGRGPTYEQYF.

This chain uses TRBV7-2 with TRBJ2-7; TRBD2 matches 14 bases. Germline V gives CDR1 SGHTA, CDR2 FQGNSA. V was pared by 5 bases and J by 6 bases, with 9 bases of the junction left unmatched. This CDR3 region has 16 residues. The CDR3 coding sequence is TGTGCCAGCAGCCTAAACGGACTAGCGGGAGGAGGCGAGCAGTACTTC. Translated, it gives CASSLNGLAGGGEQYF.

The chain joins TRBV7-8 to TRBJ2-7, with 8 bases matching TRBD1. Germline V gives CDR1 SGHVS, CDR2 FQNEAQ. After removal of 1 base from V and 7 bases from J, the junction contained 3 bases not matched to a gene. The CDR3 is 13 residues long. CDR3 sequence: CASSLDWTGEQYF. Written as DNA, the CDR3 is TGTGCCAGCAGCTTAGATTGGACAGGGGAGCAGTACTTC.

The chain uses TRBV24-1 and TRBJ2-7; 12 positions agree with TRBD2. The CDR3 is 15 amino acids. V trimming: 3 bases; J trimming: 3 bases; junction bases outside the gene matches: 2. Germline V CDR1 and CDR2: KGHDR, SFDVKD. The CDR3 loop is CATSDPTSGGYEQYF. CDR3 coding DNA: TGTGCCACCAGTGATCCGACTAGCGGGGGCTACGAGCAGTACTTC.

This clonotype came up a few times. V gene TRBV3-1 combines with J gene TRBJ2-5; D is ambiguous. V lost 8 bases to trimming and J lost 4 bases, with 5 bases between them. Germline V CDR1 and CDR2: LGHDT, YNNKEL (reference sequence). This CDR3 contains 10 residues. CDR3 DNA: TGTGCCAGCCAAGGAGAGACCCAGTACTTC. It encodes CASQGETQYF.

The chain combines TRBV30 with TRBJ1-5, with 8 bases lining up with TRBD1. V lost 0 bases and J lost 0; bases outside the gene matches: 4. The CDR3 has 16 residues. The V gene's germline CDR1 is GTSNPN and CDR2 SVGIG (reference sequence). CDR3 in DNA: TGTGCCTGGAGTGTATTTGGACAGGGTAGCAATCAGCCCCAGCATTTT. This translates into CAWSVFGQGSNQPQHF.

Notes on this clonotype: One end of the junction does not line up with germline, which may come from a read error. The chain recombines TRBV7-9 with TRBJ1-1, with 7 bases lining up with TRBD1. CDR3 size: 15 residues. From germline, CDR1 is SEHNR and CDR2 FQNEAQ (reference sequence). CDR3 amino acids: CASTLTRTGDTEAFF. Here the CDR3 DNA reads TGTGCCAGCACCTTAACGAGGACAGGAGACACTGAAGCTTTCTTT.

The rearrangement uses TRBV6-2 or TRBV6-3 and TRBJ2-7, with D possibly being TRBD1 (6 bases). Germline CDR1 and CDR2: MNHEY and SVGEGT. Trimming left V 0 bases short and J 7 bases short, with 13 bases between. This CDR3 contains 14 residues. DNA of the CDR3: TGTGCCAGCAGTTACTCCCCCTTAGGGGGAGAGCAGTACTTC. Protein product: CASSYSPLGGEQYF.